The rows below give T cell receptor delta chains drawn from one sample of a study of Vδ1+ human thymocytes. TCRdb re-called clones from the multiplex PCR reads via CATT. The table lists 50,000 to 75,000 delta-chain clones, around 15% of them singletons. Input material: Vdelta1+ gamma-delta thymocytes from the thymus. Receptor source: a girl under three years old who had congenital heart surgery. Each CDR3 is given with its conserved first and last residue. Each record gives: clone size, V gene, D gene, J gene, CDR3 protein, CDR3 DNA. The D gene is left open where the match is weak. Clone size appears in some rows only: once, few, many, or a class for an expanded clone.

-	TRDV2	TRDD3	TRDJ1	CACVLGDSTDKLIF	TGTGCCTGTGTACTGGGGGATAGCACCGATAAACTCATCTTT
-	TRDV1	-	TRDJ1	CALGNLRPSPAGGLRPDKLIF	TGTGCTCTTGGGAACCTCCGGCCTTCTCCTGCGGGGGGGTTAAGACCCGATAAACTCATCTTT
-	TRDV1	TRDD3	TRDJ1	CALGESRSPTLFTGGSPDKLIF	TGTGCTCTTGGGGAAAGTAGGTCTCCTACCCTATTTACTGGGGGATCCCCCGATAAACTCATCTTT
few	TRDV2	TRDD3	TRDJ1	CACDTGGDWGILKYTDKLIF	TGTGCCTGTGACACCGGCGGGGACTGGGGGATACTCAAGTACACCGATAAACTCATCTTT
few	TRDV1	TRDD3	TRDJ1	CALGSLPVSGGYDKLIF	TGTGCTCTTGGGTCCCTTCCCGTGAGTGGGGGATACGATAAACTCATCTTT
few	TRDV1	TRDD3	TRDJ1	CALGELRSRLTGGYADKLIF	TGTGCTCTTGGGGAACTTCGTAGCCGCCTTACTGGGGGATACGCCGATAAACTCATCTTT
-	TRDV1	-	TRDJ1	CALGELAGGRAMYTDKLIF	TGTGCTCTTGGGGAACTGGCCGGTGGGCGAGCCATGTACACCGATAAACTCATCTTT
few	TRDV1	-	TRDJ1	CALGDASGALGLRTGGTDKLIF	TGTGCTCTTGGGGACGCTTCGGGGGCCTTGGGGCTTAGAACGGGGGGCACCGATAAACTCATCTTT
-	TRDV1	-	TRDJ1	CALGEDPRSSRGTGTDKLIF	TGTGCTCTTGGGGAAGATCCTAGATCTTCGCGGGGGACGGGAACCGATAAACTCATCTTT
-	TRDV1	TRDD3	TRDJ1	CALGELVPTGGYAPYTDKLIF	TGTGCTCTTGGGGAACTAGTACCTACTGGGGGATACGCGCCGTACACCGATAAACTCATCTTT
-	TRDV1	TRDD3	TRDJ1	CALGVTALTFLPVLGDFYTDKLIF	TGTGCTCTTGGGGTGACCGCCCTTACCTTCCTCCCCGTACTGGGGGATTTCTACACCGATAAACTCATCTTT
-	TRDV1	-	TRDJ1	CALGELVVKVGDWGPYTDKLIF	TGTGCTCTTGGGGAACTAGTTGTTAAGGTTGGCGATTGGGGGCCTTACACCGATAAACTCATCTTT
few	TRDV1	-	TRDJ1	CALGPAGSDKLIF	TGTGCTCTTGGACCGGCCGGGTCCGATAAACTCATCTTT
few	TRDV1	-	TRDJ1	CALGGSFPDPYWRIVRYTDKLIF	TGTGCTCTTGGGGGTTCCTTCCCCGATCCGTACTGGAGGATAGTCCGGTACACCGATAAACTCATCTTT
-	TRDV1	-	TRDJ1	CALGGHFPRPDKLIF	TGTGCTCTTGGGGGCCACTTCCCCCGTCCCGATAAACTCATCTTT
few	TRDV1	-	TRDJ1	CALGDPSTDKLIF	TGTGCTCTTGGGGATCCAAGCACCGATAAACTCATCTTT
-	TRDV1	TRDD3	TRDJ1	CALGAKSPLGDTHLRVHKLIF	TGTGCTCTTGGGGCGAAGTCCCCACTGGGGGATACGCACCTTCGGGTCCATAAACTCATCTTT
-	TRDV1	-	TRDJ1	CALGESSIGYPGDKLIF	TGTGCTCTTGGGGAATCTTCTATCGGTTACCCGGGCGATAAACTCATCTTT
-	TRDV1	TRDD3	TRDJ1	CALGRSSTYRTGGYERGDKLIF	TGTGCTCTTGGGAGGTCCTCCACCTACCGTACTGGGGGATATGAGAGAGGCGATAAACTCATCTTT
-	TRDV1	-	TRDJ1	CALGDQEGRSPTDKLIF	TGTGCTCTTGGGGATCAAGAAGGACGGTCGCCCACCGATAAACTCATCTTT
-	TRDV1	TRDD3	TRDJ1	CALGEQSRTGGYADKLIF	TGTGCTCTTGGGGAACAGAGCCGTACTGGGGGATACGCCGATAAACTCATCTTT
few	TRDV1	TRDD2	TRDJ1	CALVPPSYFGWDRGSDKLIF	TGTGCTCTTGTTCCACCTTCCTATTTTGGGTGGGATAGAGGGTCCGATAAACTCATCTTT
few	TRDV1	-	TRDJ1	CALGELNLYTDKLIF	TGTGCTCTTGGGGAACTAAACCTTTACACCGATAAACTCATCTTT
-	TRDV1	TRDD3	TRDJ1	CALGELLRWGIRDTDKLIF	TGTGCTCTTGGGGAACTGCTTCGTTGGGGGATAAGGGACACCGATAAACTCATCTTT
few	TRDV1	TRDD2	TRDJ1	CALGDLRPSYGSWGRKTDKLIF	TGTGCTCTTGGGGACTTAAGGCCTTCCTACGGGAGTTGGGGGAGGAAGACCGATAAACTCATCTTT
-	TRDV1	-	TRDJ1	CALGELERAALVDKLIF	TGTGCTCTTGGGGAACTAGAGAGGGCGGCTCTGGTGGATAAACTCATCTTT
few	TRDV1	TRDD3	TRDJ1	CALGEQLPWGTDKLIF	TGTGCTCTTGGGGAACAGTTGCCCTGGGGGACCGATAAACTCATCTTT
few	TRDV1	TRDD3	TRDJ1	CALGERERGDWADKLIF	TGTGCTCTTGGGGAACGAGAGCGGGGGGATTGGGCCGATAAACTCATCTTT
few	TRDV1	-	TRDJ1	CALGELWPDKLIF	TGTGCTCTTGGGGAACTTTGGCCCGATAAACTCATCTTT
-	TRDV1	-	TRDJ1	CALEEKRPRKFPNEKLIF	TGTGCTCTTGAGGAAAAGCGCCCCCGTAAGTTTCCTAATGAAAAACTCATCTTT
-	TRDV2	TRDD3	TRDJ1	CACDAGRGWGIRGRTDKLIF	TGTGCCTGTGACGCCGGCCGAGGTTGGGGGATACGAGGGAGAACCGATAAACTCATCTTT
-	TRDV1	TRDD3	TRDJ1	CALGGPTPVLGDTPDKLIF	TGTGCTCTTGGGGGGCCTACGCCGGTACTGGGGGATACGCCCGATAAACTCATCTTT
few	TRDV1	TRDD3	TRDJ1	CALGNSRRGDSHPSYTDKLIF	TGTGCTCTTGGGAACTCCAGACGGGGGGATTCTCACCCGTCGTACACCGATAAACTCATCTTT
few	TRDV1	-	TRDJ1	CALGEPIRGVRSTDKLIF	TGTGCTCTTGGGGAACCCATCAGGGGGGTGAGGTCAACCGATAAACTCATCTTT
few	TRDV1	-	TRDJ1	CALGEWVQMLGGVNDKLIF	TGTGCTCTTGGGGAATGGGTCCAAATGCTGGGTGGAGTGAACGATAAACTCATCTTT
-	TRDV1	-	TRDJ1	CALGELKSPLAVDRLLIF	TGTGCTCTTGGGGAACTTAAGAGCCCCCTTGCTGTGGATAGGTTACTCATCTTT